This passage covers 10 T cell receptor beta chains from one sample sequenced in a study of T cells in Graves' hyperthyroidism and ophthalmopathy. From RNA transcripts, TCR beta CDR3 regions were amplified. HTBI primers were the set used in a first-round RT-PCR of the TCR CDR3. TCRdb redid the calling of the multiplex PCR reads with MiXCR, one entry per CDR3 protein. Here the sample spans 370,000 or so distinct CDR3 sequences, approximately 15% being singletons. The sequencing input was blood. The receptors come from a man aged 25-40 years with Graves' hyperthyroidism that later progressed to Graves' ophthalmopathy.

In this sample, this clonotype turned up many times. The chain combines TRBV20-1 with TRBJ2-5; TRBD1 agrees at 12 bases. The CDR3 is 15 amino acids. Trimming took 3 bases from V and 1 from J; bases not matched to a gene: 3. Germline-derived CDR1 and CDR2 are DFQATT and SNEGSKA (reference sequence). CDR3 residues: CSARGTGGSQETQYF. As DNA, the CDR3 is TGCAGTGCTAGGGGGACAGGGGGCAGCCAAGAGACCCAGTACTTC.

This clonotype has ten or more counts. V and J are TRBV30 and TRBJ2-1; D is perhaps TRBD1 or TRBD2 (5 bases each). CDR3 length: 14 amino acids. Between the trimmed V and J ends, which lost 4 bases and 0 bases, there was a span of 10 bases. CDR1 and CDR2 from the germline V gene are GTSNPN and SVGIG (reference sequence). The DNA of the CDR3 is TGTGCCTGGACCGGGGCCAGCTCCTACAATGAGCAGTTCTTC. It encodes CAWTGASSYNEQFF.

CDR3 amino acids: CASSSPGQGVDEQYF. The CDR3 DNA reads as TGTGCCAGCAGCTCTCCGGGACAGGGTGTCGACGAGCAGTACTTC. The genes are TRBV7-2 and TRBJ2-7; 9 positions agree with TRBD1. The CDR3 sequence is 15 residues long. Germline loops: CDR1 SGHTA, CDR2 FQGNSA. V shed 4 bases, J shed 5 bases, and the junction held 9 bases outside the gene matches.

This clonotype was seen repeatedly, ten times or more. The V and J genes are TRBV14 and TRBJ2-3; D is unclear. Looked up from germline, CDR1 is SGHDN and CDR2 is FVKESK. This CDR3 spans 18 amino acids. V lost 6 bases, J lost 0 bases, and 22 bases lay in between. The CDR3 here is CASSKTYFHRSSTDTQYF. The CDR3 DNA reads as TGTGCCAGCAGTAAGACATACTTTCACCGCTCTAGCACAGATACGCAGTATTTT.

The table lists this clonotype with a few counts. The CDR3 DNA reads TGCAGTGCTAGAAGGTCTAGCTATCGGGATGAGCAGTTCTTC. It yields the protein CSARRSSYRDEQFF. V usage is TRBV20-1 and J usage is TRBJ2-1; D possibly corresponds to TRBD2 (5 bases). The CDR3 has 14 residues. Deletions cut 2 bases from V and 8 bases from J, with 16 bases between. CDR1 DFQATT and CDR2 SNEGSKA come from the germline V gene (reference sequence).

This clonotype has only a few counts. The chain carries TRBV5-1 and TRBJ2-5, with 11 nucleotides matching TRBD2. Looked up from germline, CDR1 is SGHRS and CDR2 is YFSETQ. Trimming cost V 0 bases and J 5 bases; bases outside gene matches: 6. This CDR3 comprises 16 residues. The CDR3 reads CASSLDSGGAGETQYF. CDR3 bases: TGCGCCAGCAGCTTGGATAGCGGGGGGGCCGGTGAGACCCAGTACTTC.

There are many counts of this clonotype. The CDR3 bases are TGTGCCAGCAGTTACGGGTCTAGCGGTACGCATGAGCAGTTCTTC. It specifies CASSYGSSGTHEQFF. V gene TRBV6-5 combines with J gene TRBJ2-1; 7 bases align to TRBD2. The trim removed 2 bases at V and 8 bases at J, leaving 9 bases unmatched. Germline CDR1 reads MNHEY; CDR2 reads SVGAGI. The CDR3 covers 15 residues.

Comments on this clonotype: A much bigger clone sits one base away, suggesting this may be a read error. The chain has TRBV7-6 and TRBJ2-3; D may match TRBD1 or TRBD2 (5 bases each). The germline CDR1 and CDR2 sequences are SGHVS and FNYEAQ. CDR3 length: 15 amino acids. Trimming left V 0 bases short and J 6 bases short, with 13 bases between. The CDR3 here is CASSLAGGGGDTQYF. CDR3 coding DNA: TGTGCCAGCAGCTTAGCCGGTGGTGGGGGTGATACGCAGTATTTT.

This clonotype showed up many times. V is TRBV28 and J is TRBJ1-2, with 9 bases aligning to TRBD1. The CDR3 loop spans 16 amino acids. Germline CDR1 is MDHEN and CDR2 is SYDVKM. J lost 4 bases, V lost 5 bases, and 11 bases had no gene match. As DNA, the CDR3 is TGTGCCAGCAGTCCGACTACAGGGGGCGGTGTCTATGGCTACACCTTC. It is translated as CASSPTTGGGVYGYTF.

This clonotype has a count of ten or more. This chain connects TRBV6-6 to TRBJ1-4; D is uncertain. CDR3 size: 14 residues. Germline V gene lookup returns CDR1 MNHNY and CDR2 SVGAGI (reference sequence). V was cut by 0 bases and J by 7 bases, with 9 bases left in between. The CDR3 is CASSYSDGGEKLFF. The CDR3, as DNA: TGTGCCAGCAGTTACTCGGATGGTGGTGAAAAACTGTTTTTT.